The 10 T cell receptor beta chains below come from one sample, sequenced in a study of OX40 agonist ivuxolimab in advanced cancers. The method was immunoSEQ multiplex PCR; TCRdb's version includes in-frame clones alone and lacks a portion of them. The repertoire includes under 70,000 clones, approximately 90% of them detected once, and 1.2% to 1.5% sits in the top ten. The sample was CD4+ or CD8+ T cells sorted from blood, taken in a trial of the OX40 agonist ivuxolimab. The receptor set was obtained from an adult with an advanced solid tumor such as melanoma, head and neck, liver or kidney cancer.

The V and J genes are TRBV2 and TRBJ2-5; D call uncertain. There are 14 residues in the CDR3. The V gene's germline CDR1 is SNHLY and CDR2 FYNNEI. V lost 1 base and J lost 7, with 13 bases in between. Here the CDR3 DNA reads TGTGCCAGCAGTGAAGGCTGGGCGGCGTCGACCCAGTACTTC. It is translated as CASSEGWAASTQYF.

The CDR3 here is CASSLSNRIYGEAFF. The CDR3 DNA reads as TGTGCCAGCAGTTTATCAAACCGGATCTATGGTGAAGCTTTCTTT. The gene calls are TRBV27 and TRBJ1-1; D uncertain. Germline V gene sequence: CDR1 MNHEY, CDR2 SMNVEV (reference sequence). CDR3 length: 15 residues. V gave up 0 bases and J gave up 7 bases, with 15 bases separating them.

CDR3 DNA sequence: TGTGCCAGCAGCTTACAGGGGGCAGGCTATGGCTACACCTTC. Residues: CASSLQGAGYGYTF. V gene TRBV9 combines with J gene TRBJ1-2; 9 positions agree with TRBD1. V was clipped by 4 bases and J by 4 bases; unmatched bases: 5. Germline CDR1 SGDLS, CDR2 YYNGEE. This CDR3 is built from 14 residues.

The chain employs TRBV5-1 and TRBJ2-7; 9 bases fit TRBD2. From germline, CDR1 is SGHRS and CDR2 YFSETQ. With 7 bases clipped from V and 7 bases from J, the junction kept 15 bases outside the gene matches. The CDR3 sequence is 15 residues long. CDR3 residues: CASRGGTSSSEEQYF. CDR3 bases: TGCGCCAGCCGGGGCGGGACTAGCTCCTCCGAGGAGCAGTACTTC.

This chain joins TRBV6-1 and TRBJ1-4; 9 nucleotides match TRBD1. V dropped 2 bases and J dropped 0; count of bases not matched to a gene: 7. CDR1 is MNHNS and CDR2 is SASEGT in the germline V gene. CDR3 length: 18 amino acids. As DNA, the CDR3 is TGTGCCAGCAGTGAACCCAAGGACAGGGGAACAACTAATGAAAAACTGTTTTTT. Translation: CASSEPKDRGTTNEKLFF.

About this clone: One end of the junction does not line up with germline, which may come from a read error. This chain joins TRBV7-7 and TRBJ2-5, with 11 nucleotides matching TRBD1. The CDR3 extends over 16 amino acids. CDR1 is SSHAT, CDR2 FNYEAQ, per germline (reference sequence). DNA for the CDR3: TGTGCTAGCAGCCTCGGGACAGGGGGGAACCAAGAGACCCAGTACTTC. Translation gives CASSLGTGGNQETQYF.

The rearrangement uses TRBV28 and TRBJ1-5, with D uncertain. This CDR3 region has 12 residues. Trimming stripped 7 bases from V and 0 bases from J, with 4 bases between. Germline lookup yields CDR1 MDHEN and CDR2 SYDVKM. CDR3 sequence reads: CASTNSNQPQHF. The CDR3 DNA follows: TGTGCCAGCACCAATAGCAATCAGCCCCAGCATTTT. Looking up the rest from reference TRBV28 and TRBJ1-5 gives the full variable domain: DVKVTQSSRYLVKRTGEKVFLECVQDMDHENMFWYRQDPGLGLRLIYFSYDVKMKEKGDIPEGYSVSREKKERFSLILESASTNQTSMYLCASTNSNQPQHFGDGTRLSIL.

The rearrangement uses TRBV28 and TRBJ2-7; a possible D gene is TRBD1 (6 bases). V dropped 2 bases and J dropped 11 bases, with 16 bases sitting between them. Germline CDR1 is MDHEN and CDR2 is SYDVKM. The CDR3 spans 13 residues. The CDR3 DNA reads as TGTGCCAGCAGTTTACCTTTAAACAGGGCGGAGTACTTC. This codes for CASSLPLNRAEYF.

The J gene is TRBJ2-7, the V gene TRBV11-2, with 9 bases aligning to TRBD1. Trimming took 5 bases from V and 2 from J; bases not matched to a gene: 7. The CDR3 extends over 15 amino acids. CDR1 and CDR2 from the germline V gene are SGHAT and FQNNGV. The chain's CDR3 is CASSGTGGAAYEQYF. The CDR3 coding sequence is TGTGCCAGCAGCGGTACAGGGGGCGCAGCCTACGAGCAGTACTTC.

This chain connects TRBV30 to TRBJ2-5; D is undetermined. The CDR3 is made up of 13 amino acids. V was cut by 2 bases and J by 2 bases, with 9 bases left in between. Germline CDR1 reads GTSNPN; CDR2 reads SVGIG (reference sequence). The CDR3 reads CAWSRGSQETQYF. For the CDR3, the DNA is TGTGCCTGGAGTAGAGGCAGTCAAGAGACCCAGTACTTC.